Each of the 9 T cell receptor beta chains below was sequenced from the same sample in a study of CD8 T cells in Susac syndrome. cDNA came from roughly 0.53 to 1 ug RNA primed by random hexamers. TCRdb processed the immunoSEQ multiplex PCR reads anew with MiXCR; each CDR3 protein has one entry. The data hold some 110,000 distinct CDR3 sequences, with roughly 94% observed a single time. Sequencing input: CD8+ T cells from PBMCs. These receptors were collected from a human donor with Susac syndrome.

The genes are TRBV11-2 and TRBJ2-2; 8 bases are a match to TRBD1. V was clipped by 5 bases and J by 0 bases; unmatched bases: 5. This CDR3 region has 16 residues. Germline values: CDR1 SGHAT, CDR2 FQNNGV. The DNA of the CDR3 is TGTGCCAGCAGCCCCGCAGGGGGCTCGAACACCGGGGAGCTGTTTTTT. Residues: CASSPAGGSNTGELFF.

This chain links TRBV29-1 with TRBJ2-3, with TRBD1 as a possible D gene (5 bases). The length of the CDR3 is 16 residues. CDR1 and CDR2 (germline): SQVTM, ANQGSEA. The ends were cut back, 3 bases at V and 3 bases at J, with 19 bases in the middle. CDR3 bases: TGCAGCGTTGAGTTCGACAGAACCATCAGGACAGATACGCAGTATTTT. It specifies CSVEFDRTIRTDTQYF.

This sequence joins TRBV5-4 and TRBJ1-2; the D gene is possibly TRBD1 (6 bases). Germline CDR1 SGHNT, CDR2 YYREEE (reference sequence). CDR3 length: 14 residues. With 0 bases removed from V and 6 bases from J, the gap between germline ends came to 12 bases. CDR3 in DNA: TGTGCCAGCAGCTTGGATGGGGGGCTCAATGGCTACACCTTC. This codes for CASSLDGGLNGYTF.

This clonotype is a singleton in its sample. The V and J genes are TRBV20-1 and TRBJ2-1; 12 bases align to TRBD1. Germline values: CDR1 DFQATT, CDR2 SNEGSKA (reference sequence). V dropped 5 bases and J dropped 7; count of bases not matched to a gene: 6. The CDR3 has 14 amino acids. The CDR3 is CSALRDRGLNEQFF. CDR3 DNA sequence: TGCAGTGCTCTCCGGGACAGGGGGCTAAATGAGCAGTTCTTC.

The chain uses TRBV6-2 or TRBV6-3 and TRBJ2-2; a weak D match, TRBD2 (6 bases). The CDR3 runs 12 residues. Per the germline V gene, CDR1 is MNHEY and CDR2 is SVGEGT. Trimming removed 4 bases at V and 6 bases at J, with 6 bases between. The DNA for the CDR3 is TGTGCCAGCAGTTGGGGGGCCGGGGAGCTGTTTTTT. The encoded protein is CASSWGAGELFF.

The chain recombines TRBV25-1 with TRBJ2-5; 9 nucleotides align to TRBD1. The V gene end was trimmed by 6 bases and the J gene end by 5 bases; junction bases not matched to a gene: 7. CDR3 length: 14 amino acids. Germline assignment: CDR1 MGHDK and CDR2 SYGVNS. The CDR3 protein is CASSGQGLYETQYF. The CDR3 region has the DNA TGTGCCAGCAGCGGACAGGGGCTTTATGAGACCCAGTACTTC.

The chain recombines TRBV29-1 with TRBJ1-3, with D possibly being TRBD1 (6 bases). Deletions cut 6 bases from V and 2 bases from J, with 8 bases between. Germline CDR1 SQVTM, CDR2 ANQGSEA. The CDR3 is made up of 12 amino acids. CDR3 loop: CSVGTTGNTIYF. Here the CDR3 DNA reads TGCAGCGTGGGGACAACTGGAAACACCATATATTTT.

The rearrangement joins TRBV9 to TRBJ2-5; 8 bases are a match to TRBD1. V lost 3 bases and J lost 3; bases outside the gene matches: 7. CDR3 size: 15 residues. Germline V CDR1 and CDR2: SGDLS, YYNGEE. The CDR3: CASSGWDRTEETQYF. The CDR3 DNA follows: TGTGCCAGCAGCGGGTGGGACAGGACAGAAGAGACCCAGTACTTC.

The chain couples TRBV9 to TRBJ2-7; 7 bases are shared with TRBD1. Germline CDR1 reads SGDLS; CDR2 reads YYNGEE. The J segment lost 0 bases and the V segment lost 0 bases, leaving 3 bases of the junction unmatched. This CDR3 is 15 amino acids long. The CDR3 sequence is CASSVGTGVSYEQYF. The DNA of the CDR3 is TGTGCCAGCAGCGTAGGGACAGGCGTCTCCTACGAGCAGTACTTC.